The 2 T cell receptor beta chains given below trace back to one sample, sequenced in a study of blood T cell repertoires in COVID-19 (dated by TCRdb to the early 2020s). The method was the immunoSEQ multiplex PCR assay. Here the immuneACCESS table is served through TCRdb, limited to in-frame sequences with V and J called. Missing clones are a known gap in these copies; in checked studies unresolved V genes cover under half, and the rest lacks a known reason. This sample has some 220,000 clones in its table, and roughly 80% of those were observed once. Together, the top ten hold 1.3% of the sample. Sequenced sample: PBMCs or T cells enriched from blood (not recorded which). The receptors come from a woman in her 40s with acute COVID-19.

This clone was counted at least ten times. The chain carries TRBV7-9 and TRBJ1-1; a possible D gene is TRBD1 (6 bases). The CDR3 sequence is 15 residues long. CDR1 and CDR2 from the germline V gene are SEHNR and FQNEAQ (reference sequence). The V end lost 1 base, the J end lost 0 bases, and 9 bases lay between the germline ends. The CDR3 loop reads CASSLGGGLNTEAFF. DNA of the CDR3: TGTGCCAGCAGCTTAGGTGGGGGCCTGAACACTGAAGCTTTCTTT.

The chain employs TRBV18 and TRBJ2-2, with D uncertain. Looked up from germline, CDR1 is KGHSH and CDR2 is LQKENI. Trimming pared 5 bases from V and 7 bases from J, leaving 11 bases between. The CDR3 runs 13 residues. The DNA of the CDR3 is TGTGCCAGCTCATACTACAACGACGGGGAGCTGTTTTTT. It is translated as CASSYYNDGELFF.